Sequencing of this T cell receptor beta chain was carried out in a study of human T cells and chemical hapten exposure. What the library attached to individual cDNA molecules were unique molecular identifiers. Original handling: A per-sample median of about 95,000 TCRs was observed, with counts ranging from about 23,224 to 690,600. MiXCR, run by TCRdb on the RACE reads, gives a single entry per CDR3 protein. Clone size and V and J calls follow TCRdb, not the original study. Of under 90,000 distinct CDR3 sequences in the sample, over 8.5% are singletons; the top ten hold 1.5%. Germline values: CDR1 DFQATT, CDR2 SNEGSKA (reference sequence). CDR3 length: 15 residues. V gave up 0 bases and J gave up 3 bases, with 13 bases separating them. Noted time point: healthy volunteer bleed at 6 weeks. Extraction of total RNA was performed on unfractionated whole blood.

The chain carries TRBV20-1 and TRBJ2-3, with D perhaps matching TRBD2 (6 bases). Sequences were obtained from whole blood. The sequence came from a male donor in good health. Some clones in this sample may be carry-over from other donors' samples. CDR3 nucleotide sequence: TGCAGTGCTAGAGATTCGGAGGGAAGGACAGATACGCAGTATTTT. This sequence encodes CSARDSEGRTDTQYF.